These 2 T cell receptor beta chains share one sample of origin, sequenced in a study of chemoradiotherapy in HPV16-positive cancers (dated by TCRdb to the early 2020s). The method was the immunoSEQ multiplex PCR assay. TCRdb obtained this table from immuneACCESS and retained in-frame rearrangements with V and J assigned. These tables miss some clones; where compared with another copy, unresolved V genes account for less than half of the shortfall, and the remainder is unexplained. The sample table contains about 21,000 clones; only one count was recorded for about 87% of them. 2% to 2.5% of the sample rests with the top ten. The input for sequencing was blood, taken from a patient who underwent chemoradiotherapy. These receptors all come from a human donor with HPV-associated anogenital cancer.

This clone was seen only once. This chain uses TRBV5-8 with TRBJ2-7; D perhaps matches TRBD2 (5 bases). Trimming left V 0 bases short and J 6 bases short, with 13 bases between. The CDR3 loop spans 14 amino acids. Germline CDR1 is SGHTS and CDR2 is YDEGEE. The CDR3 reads CASSLVRGPGEQYF. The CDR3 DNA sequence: TGTGCCAGCAGCTTGGTTCGGGGTCCGGGCGAGCAGTACTTC.

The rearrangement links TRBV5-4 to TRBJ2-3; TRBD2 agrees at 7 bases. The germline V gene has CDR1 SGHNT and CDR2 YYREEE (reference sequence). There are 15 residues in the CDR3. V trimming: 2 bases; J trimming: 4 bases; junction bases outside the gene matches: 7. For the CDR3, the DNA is TGTGCCAGCAGCTTTGCGGGAGCCGGGGCAGATACGCAGTATTTT. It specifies CASSFAGAGADTQYF. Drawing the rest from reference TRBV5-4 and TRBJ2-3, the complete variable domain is ETGVTQSPTHLIKTRGQQVTLRCSSQSGHNTVSWYQQALGQGPQFIFQYYREEENGRGNFPPRFSGLQFPNYSSELNVNALELDDSALYLCASSFAGAGADTQYFGPGTRLTVL.